This is a list of T cell receptor beta chains from one sample in a study of T cells in Graves' hyperthyroidism and ophthalmopathy. One entry per CDR3 protein results from TCRdb running MiXCR on the multiplex PCR reads. The table has around 530,000 distinct CDR3 sequences, under 20% seen once. Source material: blood. The receptors here all came from a woman between 18 and 30 years old with Graves' ophthalmopathy. Each CDR3 is given without its conserved first and last residue. Each record gives: D gene, V gene, CDR3 protein. A D gene is named only where the DNA matches it firmly.

d_call: NA
v_call: TRBV9
cdr3_aa: ASSGAGRSSGTQY

d_call: TRBD2
v_call: TRBV30
cdr3_aa: AWSSGRAGGKNIQY

d_call: NA
v_call: TRBV2
cdr3_aa: ASIEEGETQY

d_call: NA
v_call: TRBV19
cdr3_aa: ASTRPTPSISNQPQH

d_call: NA
v_call: TRBV28
cdr3_aa: ASSVTGVSNQPQH

d_call: TRBD1
v_call: TRBV6-2/TRBV6-3
cdr3_aa: ASSYPTTGVYQETQY

d_call: NA
v_call: TRBV27
cdr3_aa: ASSLSTASPLEKLF

d_call: TRBD1
v_call: TRBV27
cdr3_aa: ASSLLPGTGYYEQY

d_call: TRBD1
v_call: TRBV20-1
cdr3_aa: SASGGTTNEKLF

d_call: NA
v_call: TRBV18
cdr3_aa: ASSLADSVSGNTIY

d_call: NA
v_call: TRBV19
cdr3_aa: ASSTNREAGELF

d_call: TRBD1
v_call: TRBV7-2
cdr3_aa: ASSPNDRQGGNGYT

d_call: TRBD2
v_call: TRBV2
cdr3_aa: ASSNRDYTYEQY

d_call: NA
v_call: TRBV5-8
cdr3_aa: ASSLGVGEGQPQH

d_call: TRBD1
v_call: TRBV28
cdr3_aa: ASSLYFGTGGQSSYEQY

d_call: TRBD1
v_call: TRBV29-1
cdr3_aa: SVRNRGSVQTQY

d_call: NA
v_call: TRBV2
cdr3_aa: ASDSPNAAGNEKLF

d_call: TRBD2
v_call: TRBV10-3
cdr3_aa: AISGEGLYEQY

d_call: NA
v_call: TRBV27
cdr3_aa: ASSSGTAAYNSPLH

d_call: TRBD2
v_call: TRBV15
cdr3_aa: ATTDRAGRALGTGELF

d_call: TRBD1
v_call: TRBV12-5
cdr3_aa: ASGSGDRVGEQY

d_call: NA
v_call: TRBV6-1
cdr3_aa: TSSPQTDSQKLF

d_call: TRBD2
v_call: TRBV12-3/TRBV12-4
cdr3_aa: ASSFLVRLAGDNEQF

d_call: TRBD1
v_call: TRBV5-5
cdr3_aa: ASSLVDRPSYGYT

d_call: TRBD2
v_call: TRBV14
cdr3_aa: ASSQEVGGKGNIQY

d_call: TRBD1
v_call: TRBV6-1
cdr3_aa: ASSYTGGGGTGELF